This entry concerns a single T cell receptor beta chain. The antigen is undetermined. Germline and junction disagree at one end, which may indicate a read error. The table came from immunoSEQ multiplex PCR; TCRdb's copy has only in-frame clones and leaves some out. The sample yields about 150,000 clones, 80% to 95% seen once. This sample is drawn from a study of T cell responses to AZD1222 COVID-19 vaccine. Findings of the study overall: Dominant CD4 TCR responses targeted spike regions 160-218 and 743-854. All repertoire sampling was performed exclusively after the peak T cell response. At baseline, seropositivity was found in only 5 to 7 AZD1222 recipients.

Germline loops: CDR1 MDHEN, CDR2 SYDVKM. The CDR3 sequence is 12 residues long. The rearrangement uses TRBV28 and TRBJ1-5; 10 bases are shared with TRBD1. Sample: peripheral blood, taken 28 days after the second AZD1222 dose. The TCR sequence derives from an adult who received the AZD1222 COVID-19 vaccine. CDR3 nucleotides: TGTGCCAGCAGTTTCCCTGGACAGGGGGACTATTTT. This encodes CASSFPGQGDYF.